This is a list of T cell receptor beta chains from one sample in a study of T cells in Graves' hyperthyroidism and ophthalmopathy. TCRdb reprocessed the multiplex PCR reads with MiXCR, giving one entry per CDR3 protein. This table has 400,000 to 600,000 distinct CDR3 sequences, under 25% appearing once. Sequenced material: blood. Source of these receptors: a man younger than 35 with Graves' hyperthyroidism. The CDR3 runs from the conserved cysteine through the conserved F or W. A D gene is named only where the DNA matches it firmly. Where a row states a size, it is once, few, many or the class of an expanded clone; other rows omit it.

d_gene | j_gene | v_gene | abundance | CDR3nt | CDR3aa
- | TRBJ1-2 | TRBV5-6 | many | TGTGCCAGCAGCTTGGACAGAACTGGAGACTACACCTTC | CASSLDRTGDYTF
- | TRBJ1-3 | TRBV6-5 | many | TGTGCCAGCAGTTACTCGGTGGGGGGCTCTGGAAACACCATATATTTT | CASSYSVGGSGNTIYF
- | TRBJ1-5 | TRBV28 | many | TGTGCCAGCAACTGGGGGTGGCTAAGTCAGCCCCAGCATTTT | CASNWGWLSQPQHF
- | TRBJ1-5 | TRBV6-2/TRBV6-3 | - | TGTGCCAGCGAGGGCGCGGGACAGCCCCAGCATTTT | CASEGAGQPQHF
- | TRBJ1-1 | TRBV30 | many | TGTGCCTGGGACGGAGCGGGGAACACTGAAGCTTTCTTT | CAWDGAGNTEAFF
TRBD2 | TRBJ2-2 | TRBV19 | few | TGTGCCAGTAGTATCAGAAGCGGGGAATACACCGGGGAGCTGTTTTTT | CASSIRSGEYTGELFF
- | TRBJ1-2 | TRBV6-5 | many | TGTGCCAGCAGTTACGCCCCGGGACCCTATGGCTACACCTTC | CASSYAPGPYGYTF
TRBD2 | TRBJ2-5 | TRBV25-1 | many | TGTGCCAGCAGCCCAAGGGGTGCTAGCGGGGTTGAGACCCAGTACTTC | CASSPRGASGVETQYF
TRBD1 | TRBJ1-1 | TRBV7-9 | many | TGTGCCAGCAGCGCCAGGGGGCGAGGCGTCACTGAAGCTTTCTTT | CASSARGRGVTEAFF
TRBD1 | TRBJ1-1 | TRBV29-1 | many | TGCAGCGTTGAAGAGCTGACAGGGCCGACTGAAGCTTTCTTT | CSVEELTGPTEAFF
TRBD1 | TRBJ1-2 | TRBV12-3/TRBV12-4 | many | TGTGCCAGCAGTTTAACAGGGGAGGCTGGCTACACCTTC | CASSLTGEAGYTF
- | TRBJ1-1 | TRBV12-5 | many | TGTGCTCGGGGGTTGGGGGGAACTGAAGCTTTCTTT | CARGLGGTEAFF
- | TRBJ1-1 | TRBV5-1 | many | TGCGCCAGCAGATCGATGACTGGGAACACTGAAGCTTTCTTT | CASRSMTGNTEAFF
TRBD2 | TRBJ2-3 | TRBV11-2 | few | TGTGCCAGCAGCTCAAAAGCGGGAGGTGGAACAGATACGCAGTATTTT | CASSSKAGGGTDTQYF
TRBD1 | TRBJ2-7 | TRBV6-5 | - | TGTGCCAGCAGTTCGATCGGACAGGCCCACGAGCAGTACTTC | CASSSIGQAHEQYF
- | TRBJ1-1 | TRBV11-2 | - | TGTGCCAGCAGCCTAAGGGGCCACGCCGCTGAAGCTTTCTTT | CASSLRGHAAEAFF
TRBD1 | TRBJ2-5 | TRBV30 | - | TGTGCCTGGAGTGTACCTCCGGGACAGGGGTACTTC | CAWSVPPGQGYF
TRBD1 | TRBJ2-5 | TRBV12-3/TRBV12-4 | many | TGTGCCAGCAGTTTACATATGATGGACAGGGGGGTTGAGACCCAGTACTTC | CASSLHMMDRGVETQYF
- | TRBJ1-1 | TRBV27 | many | TGTGCCAGCAGTTTAACCGGGGCTCAGGCTGAAGCTTTCTTT | CASSLTGAQAEAFF
- | TRBJ2-7 | TRBV6-2/TRBV6-3 | - | TGTGCCAGCAGTCCGGGCCTAGGGAACGAGCAGTACTTC | CASSPGLGNEQYF
- | TRBJ2-2 | TRBV20-1 | many | TGCAGTGCTAGACGGTCGCCTATTGACACCGGGGAGCTGTTTTTT | CSARRSPIDTGELFF
TRBD1 | TRBJ2-5 | TRBV6-5 | many | TGTGCCAGCAGCTGGACAGGGTCGGAGACCCAGTACTTC | CASSWTGSETQYF
- | TRBJ1-2 | TRBV12-3/TRBV12-4 | many | TGTGCCAGCAGTTTAAGCGGGGTCACAGGGTCTAACTATGGCTACACCTTC | CASSLSGVTGSNYGYTF
TRBD1 | TRBJ2-5 | TRBV12-3/TRBV12-4 | - | TGTGCCAGCAGGAGTCAGGGGGTAGAGACCCAGTACTTC | CASRSQGVETQYF
TRBD1 | TRBJ1-1 | TRBV4-1 | - | TGCGCCAGCAGCCAACAGACAGGGGGCATGAACACTGAAGCTTTCTTT | CASSQQTGGMNTEAFF
- | TRBJ2-2 | TRBV2 | many | TGTGCCAGGACAGCTTCGAACACCGGGGAGCTGTTTTTT | CARTASNTGELFF
- | TRBJ2-5 | TRBV7-2 | - | TGTGCCAGCAGCTGGGCAGAAGCTGGACAAGAGACCCAGTACTTC | CASSWAEAGQETQYF
TRBD1 | TRBJ2-5 | TRBV7-6 | many | TGTGCCAGCAGCTTACTCGTGGACAGGGGTAAAGAGACCCAGTACTTC | CASSLLVDRGKETQYF
- | TRBJ2-7 | TRBV18 | - | TGTGCCAGCTCTGCCACCGGACTCTCTCGTTACGAGCAGTACTTC | CASSATGLSRYEQYF
- | TRBJ1-2 | TRBV5-5 | - | TGTGCCAGCGGCCCTTCTCTGTATGGCTACACCTTC | CASGPSLYGYTF
TRBD1 | TRBJ1-2 | TRBV6-1 | few | TGTGCCAGCAGTCAACCTGGGACAGCGTATGGCTACACCTTC | CASSQPGTAYGYTF
- | TRBJ1-1 | TRBV5-1 | - | TGCGCCAGCAGCTTGTGGGCCAAGTCTGAAGCTTTCTTT | CASSLWAKSEAFF
- | TRBJ1-3 | TRBV6-1 | many | TGTGCCAGCAGTGAAAGGGCCTGGGGTAGAAACTCTGGAAACACCATATATTTT | CASSERAWGRNSGNTIYF
- | TRBJ1-5 | TRBV27 | few | TGTGCCAGCAGTTGGGGACGGAGTAATCAGCCCCGGCATTTT | CASSWGRSNQPRHF
- | TRBJ2-7 | TRBV5-5 | few | TGTGCCAGCAGCTTGATTCCTGGATCCTACGAGCAGTACTTC | CASSLIPGSYEQYF
- | TRBJ2-7 | TRBV6-5 | many | TGTGCCAGCAGTTACTCCCAAAGGGGTGAGCAGTACTTC | CASSYSQRGEQYF
- | TRBJ2-7 | TRBV6-1 | once | TGTGCCAGCAGTAAGACACACAGCTCCTACGAGCAGTACTTC | CASSKTHSSYEQYF
- | TRBJ2-5 | TRBV12-3/TRBV12-4 | - | TGTGCCAGCAGTTTAGCACATGAGGAGACCCAGTACTTC | CASSLAHEETQYF
- | TRBJ2-3 | TRBV7-6 | few | TGTGCCAGCAGCGGGGGAGGATTAGTGGAGCAGGATACGCAGTATTTT | CASSGGGLVEQDTQYF
- | TRBJ1-5 | TRBV19 | few | TGTGCCAGTAGTATAAATTGGGGGCGACGGGAAGTGGATCAGCCCCAGCATTTT | CASSINWGRREVDQPQHF
- | TRBJ2-7 | TRBV7-9 | - | TGTGCCAGCAGATCCGGGACTTCCGTTTACGAGCAGTACTTC | CASRSGTSVYEQYF
TRBD1 | TRBJ1-5 | TRBV19 | few | TGTGCCAGTAGTACCCGGGACAGAAATAATCAGCCCCAGCATTTT | CASSTRDRNNQPQHF
- | TRBJ1-3 | TRBV11-2 | - | TGTGCTAGCAGCTTTGATCGTACGGCTGGAAACACCATATATTTT | CASSFDRTAGNTIYF
TRBD2 | TRBJ2-1 | TRBV7-2 | few | TGTGCCAGCAGCTTAAGGCTAGCGGGGGAGGGTCCGTTCTTC | CASSLRLAGEGPFF
- | TRBJ2-6 | TRBV4-2 | few | TGTGCCAGCAGCCCTTTTTACCGGGGGGCGAACCCTGGGGCCAACGTCCTGACTTTC | CASSPFYRGANPGANVLTF
- | TRBJ1-5 | TRBV6-5 | many | TGTGCCAGCAGTTACTCGATAACTTCCAGGCATCAGCCCCAGCATTTT | CASSYSITSRHQPQHF
- | TRBJ1-1 | TRBV30 | - | TGTGCCTGGAAGAACACTGAAGCTTTCTTT | CAWKNTEAFF
- | TRBJ2-4 | TRBV28 | many | TGTGCCAGCAGTTCAGGGTTCCTAGCCAAAAACATTCAGTACTTC | CASSSGFLAKNIQYF
TRBD2 | TRBJ2-7 | TRBV27 | - | TGTGCCAGCAGTCTTAGGACTAGCGGGGGGTTCTACGAGCAGTACTTC | CASSLRTSGGFYEQYF
TRBD1 | TRBJ1-5 | TRBV2 | many | TGTGCCAGCAGTGGGGAGGGGGCTATCAACCAGCCCCAGCATTTT | CASSGEGAINQPQHF
- | TRBJ2-7 | TRBV28 | many | TGTGCCAGCAGTTTCCGTACCCAGGCCTCCTACGAGCAGTACTTC | CASSFRTQASYEQYF
- | TRBJ1-2 | TRBV12-3/TRBV12-4 | many | TGTGCCAGCAGTCCCGCCCCCCCCAACGGCTACACCTTC | CASSPAPPNGYTF
TRBD1 | TRBJ2-7 | TRBV6-1 | many | TGTGCCAGCAGTGAAACGCCGACAGGGGGGGACGAGCAGTACTTC | CASSETPTGGDEQYF